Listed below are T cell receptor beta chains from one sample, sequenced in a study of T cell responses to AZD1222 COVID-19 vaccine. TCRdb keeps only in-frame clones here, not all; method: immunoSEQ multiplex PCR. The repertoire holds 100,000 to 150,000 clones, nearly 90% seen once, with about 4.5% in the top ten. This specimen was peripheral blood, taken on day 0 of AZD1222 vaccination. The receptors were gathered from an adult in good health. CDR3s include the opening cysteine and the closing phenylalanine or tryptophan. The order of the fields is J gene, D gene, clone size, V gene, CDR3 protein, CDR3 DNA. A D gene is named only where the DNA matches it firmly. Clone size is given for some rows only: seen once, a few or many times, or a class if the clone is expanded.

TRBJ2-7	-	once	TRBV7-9	CASSSGTFLTEQYF	TGTGCCAGCAGCTCGGGGACCTTCCTAACCGAGCAGTACTTC
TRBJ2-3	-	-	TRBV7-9	CASSLYVGGRTDTQYF	TGTGCCAGCAGCTTATATGTAGGGGGTCGGACAGATACGCAGTATTTT
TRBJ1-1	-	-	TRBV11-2	CASSLGGNTEAFF	TGTGCCAGCAGCTTAGGGGGGAACACTGAAGCTTTCTTT
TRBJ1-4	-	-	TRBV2	CASGVQGKEKLFF	TGTGCCAGCGGGGTTCAGGGAAAGGAAAAACTGTTTTTT
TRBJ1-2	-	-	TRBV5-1	CASSSNREVDGYTF	TGCGCCAGCAGCTCCAACAGGGAGGTGGACGGCTACACCTTC
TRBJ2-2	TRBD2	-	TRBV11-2	CASSSLAAGTGELFF	TGTGCCAGCAGCTCCCTAGCGGCGGGCACCGGGGAGCTGTTTTTT
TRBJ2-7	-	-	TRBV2	CASRNSRREQYF	TGTGCCAGCAGGAATTCAAGGCGAGAGCAGTACTTC
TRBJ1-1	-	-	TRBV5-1	CASSLEQAYTEAFF	TGCGCCAGCAGCTTAGAACAGGCCTACACTGAAGCTTTCTTT
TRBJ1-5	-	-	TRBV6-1	CASSERFGQPQHF	TGTGCCAGCAGTGAACGGTTCGGTCAGCCCCAGCATTTT
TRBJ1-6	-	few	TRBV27	CASSPSLLFSPLHF	TGTGCCAGCAGTCCCAGCCTGTTATTCTCACCCCTCCACTTT
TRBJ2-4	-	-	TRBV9	CASSVGQGITKNIQYF	TGTGCCAGCAGCGTAGGCCAGGGGATAACCAAAAACATTCAGTACTTC
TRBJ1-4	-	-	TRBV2	CASIGQGIEKLFF	TGTGCCAGCATCGGCCAGGGTATTGAAAAACTGTTTTTT
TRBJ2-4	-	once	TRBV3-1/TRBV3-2	CASSLKAEQYF	TGTGCCAGCAGCCTTAAGGCAGAGCAGTACTTC
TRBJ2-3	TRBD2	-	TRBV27	CASRLTSGRADTQYF	TGTGCCAGCAGATTAACTAGCGGGAGGGCAGATACGCAGTATTTT
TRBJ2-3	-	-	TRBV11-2	CASSPRTHLLDTQYF	TGTGCCAGCAGCCCCCGGACACACTTGTTGGATACGCAGTATTTT
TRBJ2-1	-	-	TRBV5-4	CASSPGLLIYNEQFF	TGTGCCAGCAGCCCCGGGCTCCTAATCTACAATGAGCAGTTCTTC
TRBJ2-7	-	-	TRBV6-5	CASSYSFPVNNEQYF	TGTGCCAGCAGTTACTCTTTCCCAGTTAACAACGAGCAGTACTTC
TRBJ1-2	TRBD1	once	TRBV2	CASRTGTGIPYGYTF	TGTGCCAGCAGGACCGGGACAGGGATTCCCTATGGCTACACCTTC
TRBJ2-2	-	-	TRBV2	CASSIARRETGELFF	TGTGCCAGCAGCATTGCCCGGCGTGAAACCGGGGAGCTGTTTTTT
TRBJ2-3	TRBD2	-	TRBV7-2	CASSAGTSGGGPDTQYF	TGTGCCAGCAGCGCCGGGACTAGCGGGGGTGGTCCAGATACGCAGTATTTT
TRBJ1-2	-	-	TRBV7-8	CASSSRDTGDYGYTF	TGTGCCAGCAGCTCCAGGGACACGGGTGACTATGGCTACACCTTC
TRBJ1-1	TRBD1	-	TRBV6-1	CASSEFGTGGTEAFF	TGTGCCAGCAGTGAATTCGGGACAGGGGGCACTGAAGCTTTCTTT
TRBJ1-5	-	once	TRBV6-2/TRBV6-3	CASSNQGLSNQPQHF	TGTGCCAGCAGTAACCAGGGGTTGAGCAATCAGCCCCAGCATTTT
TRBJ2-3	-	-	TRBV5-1	CASSPQDRGDTQYF	TGCGCCAGCAGCCCACAGGACAGAGGCGATACGCAGTATTTT
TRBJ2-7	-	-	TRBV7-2	CASSEYGSGRYEQYF	TGTGCCAGCAGCGAGTATGGGTCAGGGCGCTACGAGCAGTACTTC
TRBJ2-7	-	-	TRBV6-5	CASRRSEREQYF	TGTGCCAGCAGGCGGTCAGAGAGGGAGCAGTACTTC
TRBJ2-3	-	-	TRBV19	CASSITGWKASTDTQYF	TGTGCCAGTAGTATTACCGGGTGGAAAGCAAGCACAGATACGCAGTATTTT
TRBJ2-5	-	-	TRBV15	CATSRSNLATQETQYF	TGTGCCACCAGCAGAAGTAACCTAGCGACACAAGAGACCCAGTACTTC
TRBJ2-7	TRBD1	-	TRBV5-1	CASGPGQGAGEQYF	TGCGCCAGTGGCCCGGGACAGGGGGCGGGCGAGCAGTACTTC
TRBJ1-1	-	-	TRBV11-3	CASSLGLQGGEAFF	TGTGCCAGCAGCTTAGGCTTACAGGGAGGTGAAGCTTTCTTT
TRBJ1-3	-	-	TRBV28	CASSRVGRPGNTIYF	TGTGCCAGCAGCCGTGTGGGACGACCTGGAAACACCATATATTTT
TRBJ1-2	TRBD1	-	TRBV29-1	CSVEDRDRGNYGYTF	TGCAGCGTTGAAGATCGGGACAGGGGTAACTATGGCTACACCTTC
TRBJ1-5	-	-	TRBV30	CAWSLGYYGNQPQHF	TGTGCCTGGAGTTTAGGGTATTATGGCAATCAGCCCCAGCATTTT
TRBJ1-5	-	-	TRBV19	CASSNREFNQPQHF	TGTGCCAGTAGTAACCGGGAGTTCAATCAGCCCCAGCATTTT
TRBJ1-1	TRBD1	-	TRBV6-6	CASSYPGQVEAFF	TGTGCCAGCAGTTACCCCGGACAGGTTGAAGCTTTCTTT
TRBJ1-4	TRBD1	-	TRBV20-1	CSASSAGQGNEKLFF	TGCAGTGCTAGTAGTGCGGGACAGGGGAATGAAAAACTGTTTTTT
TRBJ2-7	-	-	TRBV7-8	CASSLGGTQSYEQYF	TGTGCCAGCAGCTTAGGAGGGACTCAATCCTACGAGCAGTACTTC
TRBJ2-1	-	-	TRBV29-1	CSVADEQFF	TGCAGCGTTGCCGATGAGCAGTTCTTC
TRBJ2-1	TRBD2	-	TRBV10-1	CASSEVVHGTSGHNEQFF	TGCGCCAGCAGTGAAGTCGTCCATGGGACTAGCGGACACAATGAGCAGTTCTTC
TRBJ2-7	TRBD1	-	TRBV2	CASLDRGGHEQYF	TGTGCCAGCTTAGACAGGGGTGGCCACGAGCAGTACTTC
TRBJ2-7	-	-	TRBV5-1	CASSPGLSGGEQYF	TGCGCCAGCAGCCCGGGACTTAGCGGCGGCGAGCAGTACTTC
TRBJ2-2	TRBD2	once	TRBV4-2	CASSQAKLAGGTGELFF	TGTGCCAGCAGCCAGGCGAAACTAGCGGGGGGCACCGGGGAGCTGTTTTTT